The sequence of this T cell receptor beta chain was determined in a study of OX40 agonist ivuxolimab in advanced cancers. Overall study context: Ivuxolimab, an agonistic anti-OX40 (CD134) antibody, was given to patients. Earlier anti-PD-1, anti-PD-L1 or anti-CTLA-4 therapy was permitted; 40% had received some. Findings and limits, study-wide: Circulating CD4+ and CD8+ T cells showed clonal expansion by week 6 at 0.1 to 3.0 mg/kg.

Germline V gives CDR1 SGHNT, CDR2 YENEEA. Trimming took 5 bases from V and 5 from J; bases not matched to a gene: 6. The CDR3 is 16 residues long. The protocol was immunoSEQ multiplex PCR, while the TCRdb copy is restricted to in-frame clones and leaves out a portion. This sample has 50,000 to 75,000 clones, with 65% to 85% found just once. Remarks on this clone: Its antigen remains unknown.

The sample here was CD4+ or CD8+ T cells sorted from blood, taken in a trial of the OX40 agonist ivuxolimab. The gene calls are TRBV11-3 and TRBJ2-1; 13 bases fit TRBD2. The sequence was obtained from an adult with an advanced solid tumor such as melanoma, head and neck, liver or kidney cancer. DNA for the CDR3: TGTGCCAGCAGCGCGACTAGCGGGAGGCAAGACAATGAGCAGTTCTTC. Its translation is CASSATSGRQDNEQFF.